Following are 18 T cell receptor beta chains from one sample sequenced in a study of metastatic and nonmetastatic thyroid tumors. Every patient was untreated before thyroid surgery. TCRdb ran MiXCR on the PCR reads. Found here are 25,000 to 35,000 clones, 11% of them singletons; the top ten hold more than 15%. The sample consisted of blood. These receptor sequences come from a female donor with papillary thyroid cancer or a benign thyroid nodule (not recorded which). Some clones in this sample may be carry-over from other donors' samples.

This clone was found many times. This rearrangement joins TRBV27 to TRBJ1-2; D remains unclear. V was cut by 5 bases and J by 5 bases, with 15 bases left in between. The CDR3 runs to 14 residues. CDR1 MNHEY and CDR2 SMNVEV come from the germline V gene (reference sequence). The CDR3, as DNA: TGTGCCAGCAGTCAAGTTGGGCGAAGGTATGGCTACACCTTC. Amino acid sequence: CASSQVGRRYGYTF.

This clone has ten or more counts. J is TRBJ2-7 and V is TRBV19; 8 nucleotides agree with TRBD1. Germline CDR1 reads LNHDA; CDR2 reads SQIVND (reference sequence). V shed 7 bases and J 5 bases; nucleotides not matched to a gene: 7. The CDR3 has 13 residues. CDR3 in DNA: TGTGCCAGTATGGGGCAGGGGGCCCACGAGCAGTACTTC. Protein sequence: CASMGQGAHEQYF.

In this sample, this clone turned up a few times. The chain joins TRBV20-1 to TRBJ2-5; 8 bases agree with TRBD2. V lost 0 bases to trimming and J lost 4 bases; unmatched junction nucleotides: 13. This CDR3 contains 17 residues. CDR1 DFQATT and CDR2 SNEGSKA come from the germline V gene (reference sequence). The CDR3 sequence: CSARDRLAGPRRETQYF. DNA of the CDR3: TGCAGTGCTAGAGATAGGCTAGCGGGTCCCCGGAGAGAGACCCAGTACTTC.

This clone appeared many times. CDR3 DNA sequence: TGTGCCAGCGGGCGGGGCTCCTACAATGAGCAGTTCTTC. Protein product: CASGRGSYNEQFF. The chain carries TRBV7-2 and TRBJ2-1; tentative D call: TRBD2 (6 bases). CDR1 is SGHTA, CDR2 FQGNSA, per germline. V was cut by 8 bases and J by 0 bases, with 8 bases left in between. This CDR3 comprises 13 residues.

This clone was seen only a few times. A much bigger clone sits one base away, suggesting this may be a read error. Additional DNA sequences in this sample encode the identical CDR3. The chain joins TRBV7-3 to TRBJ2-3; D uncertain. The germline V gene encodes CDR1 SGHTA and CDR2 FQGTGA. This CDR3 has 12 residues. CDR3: CASSFLGDTQYF. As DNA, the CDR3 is TGTGCTAGCAGCTTCCTCGGGGATACGCAGTATTTT.

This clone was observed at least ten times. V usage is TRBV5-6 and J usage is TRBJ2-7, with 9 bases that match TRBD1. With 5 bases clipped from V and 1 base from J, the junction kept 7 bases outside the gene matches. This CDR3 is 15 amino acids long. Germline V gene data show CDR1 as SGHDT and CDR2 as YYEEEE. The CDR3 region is CASSYGQGLSYEQYF. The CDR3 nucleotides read TGTGCCAGCAGTTACGGACAGGGGTTATCCTACGAGCAGTACTTC.

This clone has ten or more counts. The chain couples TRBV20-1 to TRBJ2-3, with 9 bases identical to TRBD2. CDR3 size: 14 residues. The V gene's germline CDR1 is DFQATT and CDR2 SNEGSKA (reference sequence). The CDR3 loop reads CSSSLAGPTDTQYF. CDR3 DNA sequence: TGCAGCTCCTCACTAGCGGGCCCCACAGATACGCAGTATTTT.

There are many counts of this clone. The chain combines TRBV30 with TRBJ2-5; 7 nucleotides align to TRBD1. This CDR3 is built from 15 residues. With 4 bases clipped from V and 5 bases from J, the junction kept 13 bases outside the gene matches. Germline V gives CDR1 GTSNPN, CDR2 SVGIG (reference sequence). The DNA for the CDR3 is TGTGCCTGGACCTATGGGACAGAGCCCCGGGAGACCCAGTACTTC. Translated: CAWTYGTEPRETQYF.

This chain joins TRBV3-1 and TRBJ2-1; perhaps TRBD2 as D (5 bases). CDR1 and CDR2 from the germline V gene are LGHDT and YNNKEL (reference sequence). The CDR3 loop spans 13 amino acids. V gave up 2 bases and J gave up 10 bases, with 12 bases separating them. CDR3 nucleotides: TGTGCCAGCAGCCAACCCCCCGGACTGGAGCAGTTCTTC. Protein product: CASSQPPGLEQFF.

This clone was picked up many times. Here the CDR3 reads CSAQGTPQWNEQYF. The CDR3 coding sequence is TGCAGTGCTCAGGGGACCCCCCAGTGGAACGAGCAGTACTTC. V and J are TRBV20-1 and TRBJ2-7; maybe TRBD1 (6 bases). Germline V lookup: CDR1 DFQATT, CDR2 SNEGSKA (reference sequence). V lost 5 bases, J lost 5 bases, and 19 bases lay in between. This CDR3 has 14 amino acids.

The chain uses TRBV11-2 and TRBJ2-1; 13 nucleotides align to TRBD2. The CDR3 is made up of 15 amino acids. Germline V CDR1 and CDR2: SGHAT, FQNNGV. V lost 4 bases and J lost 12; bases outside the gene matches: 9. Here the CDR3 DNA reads TGTGCCAGCAGCTCCACTACTAGCGGGGGGGCCGGGCAGTTCTTC. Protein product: CASSSTTSGGAGQFF.

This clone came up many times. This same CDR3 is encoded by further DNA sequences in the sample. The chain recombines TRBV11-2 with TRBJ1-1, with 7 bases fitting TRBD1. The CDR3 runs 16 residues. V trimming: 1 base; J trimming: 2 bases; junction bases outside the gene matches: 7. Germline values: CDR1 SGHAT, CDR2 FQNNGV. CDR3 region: CASSLGSGQRNTEAFF. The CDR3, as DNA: TGTGCCAGCAGCTTAGGGTCGGGACAGAGAAACACTGAAGCTTTCTTT.

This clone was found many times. The CDR3 DNA is TGTGCCAGCAGTTTAAACCGCATAGGGGGCAATCAGCCCCAGCATTTT. This translates into CASSLNRIGGNQPQHF. The V call is TRBV12-3 or TRBV12-4, the J call TRBJ1-5; tentative D call: TRBD1 (5 bases). Trimming stripped 2 bases from V and 2 bases from J, with 13 bases between. This CDR3 has 16 residues.

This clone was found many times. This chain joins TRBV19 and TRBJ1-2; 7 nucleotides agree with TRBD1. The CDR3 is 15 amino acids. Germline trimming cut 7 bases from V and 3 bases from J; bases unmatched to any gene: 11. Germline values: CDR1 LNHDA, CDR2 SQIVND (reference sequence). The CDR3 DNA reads TGTGCCAGTAAAAGGATGGGGCAGGGGGACTATGGCTACACCTTC. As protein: CASKRMGQGDYGYTF.

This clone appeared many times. The CDR3 is CASSFLNPGSEQFF. In DNA, the CDR3 is TGTGCCAGCAGTTTTCTGAATCCTGGCAGTGAGCAGTTCTTC. The chain links TRBV12-3 or TRBV12-4 to TRBJ2-1; no firm D call. V lost 3 bases to trimming and J lost 9 bases, with 15 bases between them. CDR3 size: 14 residues.

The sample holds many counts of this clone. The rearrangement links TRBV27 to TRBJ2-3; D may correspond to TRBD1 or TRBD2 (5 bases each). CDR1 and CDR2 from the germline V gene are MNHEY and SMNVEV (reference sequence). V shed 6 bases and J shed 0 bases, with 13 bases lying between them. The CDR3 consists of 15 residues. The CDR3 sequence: CASSQLGDSTDTQYF. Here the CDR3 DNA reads TGTGCCAGCAGCCAGTTGGGGGACAGCACAGATACGCAGTATTTT.

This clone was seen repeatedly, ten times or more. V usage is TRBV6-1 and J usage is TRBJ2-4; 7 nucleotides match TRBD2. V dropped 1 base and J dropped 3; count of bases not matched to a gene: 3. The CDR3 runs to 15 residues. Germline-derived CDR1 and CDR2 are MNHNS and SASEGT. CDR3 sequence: CASSEGGGGKNIQYF. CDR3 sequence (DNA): TGTGCCAGCAGTGAAGGTGGGGGGGGCAAAAACATTCAGTACTTC.

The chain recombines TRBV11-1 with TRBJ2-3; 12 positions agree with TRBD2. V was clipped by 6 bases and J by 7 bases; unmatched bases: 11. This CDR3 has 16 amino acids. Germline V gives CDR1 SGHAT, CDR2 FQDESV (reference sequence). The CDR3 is CASSLTSGSGTYTQYF. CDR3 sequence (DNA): TGTGCCAGCAGTTTGACTAGCGGGAGTGGCACTTATACGCAGTATTTT.